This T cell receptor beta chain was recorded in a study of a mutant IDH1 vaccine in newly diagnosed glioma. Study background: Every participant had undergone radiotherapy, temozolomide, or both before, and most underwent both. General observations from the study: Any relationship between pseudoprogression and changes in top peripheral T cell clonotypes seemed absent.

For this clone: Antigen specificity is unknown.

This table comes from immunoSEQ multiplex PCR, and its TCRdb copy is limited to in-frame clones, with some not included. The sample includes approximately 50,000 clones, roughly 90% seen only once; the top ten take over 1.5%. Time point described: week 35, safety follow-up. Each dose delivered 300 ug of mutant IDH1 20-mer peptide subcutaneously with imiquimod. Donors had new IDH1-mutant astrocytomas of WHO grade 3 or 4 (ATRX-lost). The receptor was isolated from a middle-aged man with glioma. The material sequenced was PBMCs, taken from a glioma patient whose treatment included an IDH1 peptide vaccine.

CDR3 DNA sequence: TGTGCCAGCAGTCTCCAAGGGACAGGGGAGAGGGAGACCCAGTACTTC. This translates into CASSLQGTGERETQYF. This sequence joins TRBV25-1 and TRBJ2-5, with TRBD1 matching over 10 bases. The CDR3 consists of 16 residues. The junction had 11 bases not matched to a gene; V was cut back by 5 bases and J by 5 bases. The germline V gene encodes CDR1 MGHDK and CDR2 SYGVNS.